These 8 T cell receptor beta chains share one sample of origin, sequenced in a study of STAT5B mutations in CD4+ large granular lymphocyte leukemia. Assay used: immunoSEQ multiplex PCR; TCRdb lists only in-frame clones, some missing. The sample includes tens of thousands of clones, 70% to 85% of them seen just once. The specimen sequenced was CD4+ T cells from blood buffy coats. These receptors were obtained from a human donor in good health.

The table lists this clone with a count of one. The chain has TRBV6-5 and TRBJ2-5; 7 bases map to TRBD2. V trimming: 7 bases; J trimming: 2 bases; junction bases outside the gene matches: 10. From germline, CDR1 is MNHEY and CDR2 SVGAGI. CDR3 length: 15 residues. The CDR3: CASTVGTSVQETQYF. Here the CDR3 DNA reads TGTGCCAGCACAGTGGGCACTAGCGTACAAGAGACCCAGTACTTC.

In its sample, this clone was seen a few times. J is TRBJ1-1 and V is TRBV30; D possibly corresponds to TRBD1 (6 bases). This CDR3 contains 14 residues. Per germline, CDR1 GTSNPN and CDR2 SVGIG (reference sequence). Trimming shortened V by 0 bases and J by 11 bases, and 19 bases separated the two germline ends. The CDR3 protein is CAWSVRGGSRRAFF. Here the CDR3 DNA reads TGTGCCTGGAGTGTAAGGGGGGGGAGTCGGAGGGCTTTCTTT.

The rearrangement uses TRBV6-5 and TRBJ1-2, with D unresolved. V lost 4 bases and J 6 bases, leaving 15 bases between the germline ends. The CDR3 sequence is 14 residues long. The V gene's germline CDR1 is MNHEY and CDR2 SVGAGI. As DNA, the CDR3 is TGTGCCAGCAGTTCGCCGCGCGCGGGGAATGGCTACACCTTC. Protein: CASSSPRAGNGYTF.

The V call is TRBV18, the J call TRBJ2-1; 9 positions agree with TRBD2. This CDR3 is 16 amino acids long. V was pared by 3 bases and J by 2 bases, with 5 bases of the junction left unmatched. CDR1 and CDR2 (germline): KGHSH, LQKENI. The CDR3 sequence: CASSPRAGGPYNEQFF. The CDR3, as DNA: TGTGCCAGCTCACCTCGAGCGGGAGGTCCCTACAATGAGCAGTTCTTC.

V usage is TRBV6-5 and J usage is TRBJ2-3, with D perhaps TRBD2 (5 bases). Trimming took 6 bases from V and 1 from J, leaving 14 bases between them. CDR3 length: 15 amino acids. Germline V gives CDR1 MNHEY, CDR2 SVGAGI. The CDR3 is CASRFVGAGTDTQYF. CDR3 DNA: TGTGCCAGCAGATTTGTGGGAGCGGGCACAGATACGCAGTATTTT.

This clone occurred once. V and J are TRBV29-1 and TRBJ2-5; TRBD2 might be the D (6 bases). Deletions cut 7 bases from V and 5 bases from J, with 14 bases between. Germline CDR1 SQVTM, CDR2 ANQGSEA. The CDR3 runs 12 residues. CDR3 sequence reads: CSALRGSETQYF. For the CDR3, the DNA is TGCAGCGCCCTGCGGGGTTCGGAGACCCAGTACTTC.

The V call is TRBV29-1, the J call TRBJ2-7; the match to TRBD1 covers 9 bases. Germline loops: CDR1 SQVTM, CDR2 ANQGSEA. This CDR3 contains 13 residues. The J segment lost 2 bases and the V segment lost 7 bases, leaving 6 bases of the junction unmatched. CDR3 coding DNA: TGCAGCGCCCGACAGGGGGTCGCCTACGAGCAGTACTTC. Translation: CSARQGVAYEQYF.

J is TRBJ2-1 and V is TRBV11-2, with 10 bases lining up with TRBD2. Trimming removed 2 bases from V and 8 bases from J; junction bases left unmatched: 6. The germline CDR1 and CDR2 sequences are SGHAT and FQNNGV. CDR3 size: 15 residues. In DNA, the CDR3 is TGTGCCAGCAGCTTACTAGCGGGAGTTGGCGATGAGCAGTTCTTC. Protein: CASSLLAGVGDEQFF.